This TCR beta chain comes out of a study of OX40 agonist ivuxolimab in advanced cancers. The length of the CDR3 is 15 residues. Trimming left V 6 bases short and J 2 bases short, with 16 bases between. Germline V lookup: CDR1 SGHNT, CDR2 YYREEE (reference sequence). Measured with immunoSEQ multiplex PCR; TCRdb has only the in-frame clones, and not every one. The table records roughly 26,000 clones, just under 80% of them present only once. This material consisted of CD4+ or CD8+ T cells sorted from blood, taken in a trial of the OX40 agonist ivuxolimab. This chain connects TRBV5-4 to TRBJ2-3; D might be TRBD1 or TRBD2, each matching 6 bases. The TCR was taken from an adult with an advanced solid tumor such as melanoma, head and neck, liver or kidney cancer. CDR3 in DNA: TGTGCCAGCAACCTCCTAGGGGGGCTCACAGATACGCAGTATTTT. It yields the protein CASNLLGGLTDTQYF.